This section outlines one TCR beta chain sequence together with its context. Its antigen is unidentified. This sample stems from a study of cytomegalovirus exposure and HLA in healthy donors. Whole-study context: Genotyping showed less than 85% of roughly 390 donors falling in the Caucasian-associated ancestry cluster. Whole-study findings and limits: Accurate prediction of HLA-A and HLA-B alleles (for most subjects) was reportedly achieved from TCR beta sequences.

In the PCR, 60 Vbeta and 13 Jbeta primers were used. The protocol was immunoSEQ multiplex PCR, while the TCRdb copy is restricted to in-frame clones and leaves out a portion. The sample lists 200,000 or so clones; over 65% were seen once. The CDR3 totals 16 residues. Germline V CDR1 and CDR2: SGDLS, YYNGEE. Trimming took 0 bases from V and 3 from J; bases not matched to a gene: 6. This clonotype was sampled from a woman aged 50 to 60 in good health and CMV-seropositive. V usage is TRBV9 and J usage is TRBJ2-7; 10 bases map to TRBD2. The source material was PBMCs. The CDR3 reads CASSVGTLAGVYEQYF. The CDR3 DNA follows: TGTGCCAGCAGCGTAGGGACTCTAGCGGGGGTCTACGAGCAGTACTTC.